This T cell receptor (beta chain) was sequenced during a study of blood T cell repertoires in COVID-19. Study at large: Samples came from the United States, Italy and Spain, spanning acute and convalescent COVID-19. T cells, B-cell-depleted T cells, or PBMCs provided the cDNA or gDNA that served as material.

This CDR3 is built from 13 residues. CDR1 is GTSNPN and CDR2 is SVGIG in the germline V gene (reference sequence). V shed 2 bases and J 4 bases; nucleotides not matched to a gene: 2. In the original processing: Amplification of reference gene primers provided the estimated nucleated cell counts. Assay used: immunoSEQ multiplex PCR; TCRdb lists only in-frame clones, some missing. V, J and clone size reflect that table, while D and trimming were determined from the DNA. The table records roughly 170,000 clones, approximately 82% of them present only once. Regarding this clone: Different DNA sequences within this sample yield the same CDR3.

The V call is TRBV30, the J call TRBJ1-5, with TRBD1 matching 7 bases. Sequencing used PBMCs or T cells enriched from blood (not recorded which). The receptor was isolated from a woman aged 45-65 years who had recovered from COVID-19. The CDR3: CAWSLQGNQPQHF. In DNA, the CDR3 is TGTGCCTGGAGTTTACAGGGGAATCAGCCCCAGCATTTT. The full variable domain, in which reference TRBV30 and TRBJ1-5 provide the parts outside the CDR3, is SQTIHQWPATLVQPVGSPLSLECTVEGTSNPNLYWYRQAAGRGLQLLFYSVGIGQISSEVPQNLSASRPQDRQFILSSKKLLLSDSGFYLCAWSLQGNQPQHFGDGTRLSIL.